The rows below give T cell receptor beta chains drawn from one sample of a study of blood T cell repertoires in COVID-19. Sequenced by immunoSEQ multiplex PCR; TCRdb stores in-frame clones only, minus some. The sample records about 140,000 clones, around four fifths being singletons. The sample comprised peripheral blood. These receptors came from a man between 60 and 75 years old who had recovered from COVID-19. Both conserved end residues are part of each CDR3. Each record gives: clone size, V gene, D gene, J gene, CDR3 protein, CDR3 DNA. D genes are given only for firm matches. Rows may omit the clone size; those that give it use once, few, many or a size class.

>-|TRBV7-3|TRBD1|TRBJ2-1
CASGQGGDEQFF
TGTGCCAGCGGACAGGGAGGCGACGAGCAGTTCTTC
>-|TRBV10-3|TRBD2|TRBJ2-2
CAIKILAGGGNTGELFF
TGTGCCATCAAAATTTTAGCGGGAGGAGGAAACACCGGGGAGCTGTTTTTT
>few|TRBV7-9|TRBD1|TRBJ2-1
CASSPRGQGGNEQFF
TGTGCCAGCAGCCCTAGGGGACAGGGTGGCAATGAGCAGTTCTTC
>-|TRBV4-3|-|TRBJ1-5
CASSQVRGYNQPQHF
TGCGCCAGCAGCCAAGTCCGGGGATACAATCAGCCCCAGCATTTT
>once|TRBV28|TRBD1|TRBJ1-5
CASSSGTGGGSNQPQHF
TGTGCCAGCAGTTCGGGGACAGGGGGCGGTAGCAATCAGCCCCAGCATTTT
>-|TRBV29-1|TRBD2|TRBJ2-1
CSVTSAGVAGNEQFF
TGCAGCGTTACTAGCGCCGGAGTGGCGGGCAATGAGCAGTTCTTC
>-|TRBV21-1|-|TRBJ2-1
CASSRVAGRPYNEQFF
TGTGCCAGCAGCCGTGTGGCGGGAAGACCCTACAATGAGCAGTTCTTC
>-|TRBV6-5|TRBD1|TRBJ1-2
CASSRTGQGYTF
TGTGCCAGCAGCCGGACAGGGCAAGGCTACACCTTC
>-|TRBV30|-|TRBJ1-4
CAWRTTGNLGKLFF
TGTGCCTGGAGAACTACGGGAAATCTTGGTAAACTGTTTTTT
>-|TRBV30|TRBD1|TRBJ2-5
CAWGRQGRETQYF
TGTGCCTGGGGGAGACAGGGCCGAGAGACCCAGTACTTC
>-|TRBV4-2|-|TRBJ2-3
CASSPAGEGTDTQYF
TGTGCCAGCAGCCCGGCAGGGGAAGGCACAGATACGCAGTATTTT
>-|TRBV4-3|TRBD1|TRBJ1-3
CASSHDFNRGITIYF
TGCGCCAGCAGCCATGACTTTAACAGGGGAATCACCATATATTTT
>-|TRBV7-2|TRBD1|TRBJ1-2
CASSLTGRSDGYTF
TGTGCCAGCAGCTTGACAGGGCGGTCGGATGGCTACACCTTC
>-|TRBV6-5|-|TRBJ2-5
CASSYSRRDQETQYF
TGTGCCAGCAGTTACTCCCGACGGGACCAAGAGACCCAGTACTTC
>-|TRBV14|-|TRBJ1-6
CASSQGARNSPLHF
TGTGCCAGCAGCCAAGGGGCCAGAAATTCACCCCTCCACTTT
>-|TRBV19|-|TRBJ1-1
CASTGDWAEAFF
TGTGCCAGTACGGGGGATTGGGCTGAAGCTTTCTTT
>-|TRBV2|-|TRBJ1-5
CASRNDRSPNQPQHF
TGTGCCAGCAGAAATGACAGGTCACCTAATCAGCCCCAGCATTTT
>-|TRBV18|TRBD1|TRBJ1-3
CASSPGSWTGPAGGNTIYF
TGTGCCAGCTCACCAGGTTCCTGGACAGGGCCCGCGGGTGGAAACACCATATATTTT
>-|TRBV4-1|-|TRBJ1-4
CASSLQQGKGDEKLFF
TGCGCCAGCAGTCTACAACAAGGGAAGGGGGACGAAAAACTGTTTTTT
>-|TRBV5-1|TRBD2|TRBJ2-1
CASSPAVTSANNEQFF
TGCGCCAGCAGCCCGGCCGTGACTAGCGCTAACAATGAGCAGTTCTTC
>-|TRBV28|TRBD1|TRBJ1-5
CASTPGQATQGNQPQHF
TGTGCCAGCACCCCAGGACAGGCCACCCAGGGCAATCAGCCCCAGCATTTT
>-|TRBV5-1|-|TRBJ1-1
CASSLGWGANTEAFF
TGCGCCAGCAGCTTGGGATGGGGCGCGAACACTGAAGCTTTCTTT
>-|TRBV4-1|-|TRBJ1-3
CASSPWQDSGNTIYF
TGCGCCAGCAGCCCTTGGCAGGACTCTGGAAACACCATATATTTT
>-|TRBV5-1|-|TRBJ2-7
CASSLDRVYEQYF
TGCGCCAGCAGCTTGGACAGGGTCTACGAGCAGTACTTC
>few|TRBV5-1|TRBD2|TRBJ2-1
CASSFASGGKDEQFF
TGCGCCAGCAGCTTTGCTAGCGGGGGGAAGGATGAGCAGTTCTTC
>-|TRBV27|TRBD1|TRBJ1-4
CASSPDRGNEKLFF
TGTGCCAGCAGCCCGGACAGGGGCAACGAAAAACTGTTTTTT
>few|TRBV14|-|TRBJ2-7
CASSQDHGRGFEQYF
TGTGCCAGCAGCCAAGATCACGGGAGAGGTTTCGAGCAGTACTTC
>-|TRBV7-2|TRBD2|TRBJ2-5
CASSLMGGKETQYF
TGTGCCAGCAGCTTAATGGGGGGGAAAGAGACCCAGTACTTC
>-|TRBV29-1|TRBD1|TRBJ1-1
CSVDRTGAGTEAFF
TGCAGCGTGGATAGAACAGGGGCGGGAACTGAAGCTTTCTTT
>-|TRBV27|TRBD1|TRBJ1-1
CASSFNRGPGVNTEAFF
TGTGCCAGCAGTTTTAACAGGGGCCCAGGGGTGAACACTGAAGCTTTCTTT
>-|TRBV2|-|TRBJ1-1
CASGREAFF
TGTGCCAGCGGCCGTGAAGCTTTCTTT
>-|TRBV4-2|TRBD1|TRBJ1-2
CASSQDRQGNYGYTF
TGTGCCAGCAGCCAAGATCGACAGGGAAATTATGGCTACACCTTC
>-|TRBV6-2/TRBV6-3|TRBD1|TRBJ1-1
CASSLIQGMNTEAFF
TGTGCCAGCAGTCTGATACAGGGGATGAACACTGAAGCTTTCTTT
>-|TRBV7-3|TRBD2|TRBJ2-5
CASSRTSGEQETQYF
TGTGCCAGCAGCCGGACTAGCGGGGAGCAAGAGACCCAGTACTTC
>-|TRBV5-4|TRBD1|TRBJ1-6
CASSLDTGQGARSPLHF
TGTGCCAGCAGCTTGGACACGGGACAGGGGGCTCGGTCACCCCTCCACTTT
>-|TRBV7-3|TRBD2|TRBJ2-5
CASSPLAGPQETQYF
TGTGCCAGCAGCCCGCTAGCGGGTCCCCAAGAGACCCAGTACTTC
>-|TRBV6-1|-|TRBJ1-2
CASSDSLTGGYTF
TGTGCCAGCAGTGACAGTCTAACAGGTGGCTACACCTTC
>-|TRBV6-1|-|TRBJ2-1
CASSEFSAGSSSYNEQFF
TGTGCCAGCAGTGAATTTTCGGCGGGGTCTAGCTCCTACAATGAGCAGTTCTTC
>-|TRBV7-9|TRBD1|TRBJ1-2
CASTHGQGGYTF
TGTGCCAGCACCCACGGACAGGGTGGCTACACCTTC
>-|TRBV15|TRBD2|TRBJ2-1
CATSRVLGTAGTSSHEQFF
TGTGCCACCAGCAGAGTTTTAGGGACAGCCGGGACTAGCTCTCATGAGCAGTTCTTC
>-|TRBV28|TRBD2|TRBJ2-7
CASSSWVAGVYEQYF
TGTGCCAGCAGCTCTTGGGTAGCGGGAGTCTACGAGCAGTACTTC
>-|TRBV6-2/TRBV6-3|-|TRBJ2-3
CASSYEGGHIDTQYF
TGTGCCAGCAGTTATGAGGGGGGGCACATCGATACGCAGTATTTT
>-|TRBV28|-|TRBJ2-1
CASSLDRGNEQFF
TGTGCCAGCAGTTTAGACCGGGGGAATGAGCAGTTCTTC
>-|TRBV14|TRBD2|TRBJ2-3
CASSWRGTDTQYF
TGTGCCAGCTCGTGGCGGGGGACAGATACGCAGTATTTT
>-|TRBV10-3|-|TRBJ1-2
CAISESTGLWGYTF
TGTGCCATCAGTGAGTCAACAGGGTTATGGGGCTACACCTTC